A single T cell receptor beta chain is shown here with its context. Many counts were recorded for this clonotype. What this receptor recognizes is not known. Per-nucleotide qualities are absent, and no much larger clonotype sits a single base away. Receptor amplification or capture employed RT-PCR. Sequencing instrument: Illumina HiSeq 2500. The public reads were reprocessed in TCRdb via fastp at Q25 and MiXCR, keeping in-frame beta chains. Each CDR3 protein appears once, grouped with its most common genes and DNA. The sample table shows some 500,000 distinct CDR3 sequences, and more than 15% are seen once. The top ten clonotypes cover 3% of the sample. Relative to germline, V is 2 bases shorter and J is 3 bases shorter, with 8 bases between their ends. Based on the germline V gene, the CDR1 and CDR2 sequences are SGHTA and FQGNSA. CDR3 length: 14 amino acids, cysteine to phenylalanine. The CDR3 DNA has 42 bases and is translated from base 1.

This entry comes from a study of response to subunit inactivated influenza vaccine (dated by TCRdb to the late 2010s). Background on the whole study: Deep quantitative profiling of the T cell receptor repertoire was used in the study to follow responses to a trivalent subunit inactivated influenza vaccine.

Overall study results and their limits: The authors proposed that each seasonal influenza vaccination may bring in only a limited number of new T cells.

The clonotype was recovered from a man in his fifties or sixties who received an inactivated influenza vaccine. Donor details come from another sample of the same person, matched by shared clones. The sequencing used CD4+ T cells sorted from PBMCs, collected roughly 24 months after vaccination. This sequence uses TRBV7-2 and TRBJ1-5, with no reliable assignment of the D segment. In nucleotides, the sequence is TGTGCCAGCAGCTTAAACGGCTACAATCAGCCCCAGCATTTT. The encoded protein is CASSLNGYNQPQHF.